Sequencing of this TCR beta chain was carried out in a study of T-cell memory formation after mild COVID-19. V dropped 3 bases and J dropped 10 bases, with 15 bases sitting between them. Per germline, CDR1 LNHNV and CDR2 YYDKDF (reference sequence). The CDR3 consists of 13 residues. In regard to this clonotype: Given a much more abundant clone one base away, this may be a read error.

MiXCR, applied by TCRdb to the 5' RACE reads, yields one record per CDR3 protein. The sample yields 110,000 to 150,000 distinct CDR3 sequences, around 15% seen once. The sample comprised PBMCs or a T cell subset sorted from them (not recorded which). The chain carries TRBV15 and TRBJ2-5, with D possibly matching TRBD2 (5 bases). This sequence originates from an adult woman who had mild COVID-19 (a few samples of this study predate the infection). Cell type and time point are not known. CDR3 in amino acids: CATSRGSSRDQYF. CDR3 coding DNA: TGTGCCACCAGCAGGGGTAGCTCCCGGGACCAGTACTTC.